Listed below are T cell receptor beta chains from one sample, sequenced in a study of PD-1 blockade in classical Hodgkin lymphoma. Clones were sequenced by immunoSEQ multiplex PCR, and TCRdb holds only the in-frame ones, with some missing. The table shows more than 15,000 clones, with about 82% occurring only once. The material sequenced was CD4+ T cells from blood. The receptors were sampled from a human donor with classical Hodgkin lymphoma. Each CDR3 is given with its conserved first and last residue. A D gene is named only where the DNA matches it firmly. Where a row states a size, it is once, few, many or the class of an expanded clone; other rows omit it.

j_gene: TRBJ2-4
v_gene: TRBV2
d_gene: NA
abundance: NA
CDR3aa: CASSERVNAGELAKNIQYF
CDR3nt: TGTGCCAGCAGTGAAAGAGTGAATGCAGGGGAGTTAGCCAAAAACATTCAGTACTTC

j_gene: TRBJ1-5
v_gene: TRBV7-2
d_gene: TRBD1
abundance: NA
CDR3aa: CASSLSVGGKQPQHF
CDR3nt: TGTGCCAGCAGCTTAAGCGTAGGGGGCAAACAGCCCCAGCATTTT

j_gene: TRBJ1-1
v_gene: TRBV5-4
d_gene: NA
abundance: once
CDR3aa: CASSLAVGQAEAFF
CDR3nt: TGTGCCAGCAGCTTGGCCGTAGGTCAGGCTGAAGCTTTCTTT

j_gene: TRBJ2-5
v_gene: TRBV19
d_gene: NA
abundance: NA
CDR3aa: CASSMDRGETQYF
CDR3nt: TGTGCCAGTAGTATGGACCGAGGCGAGACCCAGTACTTC

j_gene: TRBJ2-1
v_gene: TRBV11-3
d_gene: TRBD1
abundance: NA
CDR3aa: CASSFRGTAGYNEQFF
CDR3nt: TGTGCCAGCAGCTTTAGGGGGACAGCAGGGTACAATGAGCAGTTCTTC

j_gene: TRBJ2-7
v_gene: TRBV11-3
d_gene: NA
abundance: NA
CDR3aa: CASSLQRVSEQYF
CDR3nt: TGTGCCAGCAGCCTCCAGAGGGTAAGCGAGCAGTACTTC

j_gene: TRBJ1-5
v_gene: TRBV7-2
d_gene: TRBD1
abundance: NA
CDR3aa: CASSRRGDSNQPQHF
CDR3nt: TGTGCCAGCAGTCGCAGGGGGGATAGCAATCAGCCCCAGCATTTT

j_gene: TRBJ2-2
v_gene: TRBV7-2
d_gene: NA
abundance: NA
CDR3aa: CASSSRVTVVGTGELFF
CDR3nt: TGTGCCAGCAGTTCCCGGGTGACAGTAGTTGGGACCGGGGAGCTGTTTTTT

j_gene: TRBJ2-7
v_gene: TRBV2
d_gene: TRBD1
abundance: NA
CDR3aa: CASSPDRVSSYEQYF
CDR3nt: TGTGCCAGCAGTCCCGACAGGGTAAGCTCCTACGAGCAGTACTTC

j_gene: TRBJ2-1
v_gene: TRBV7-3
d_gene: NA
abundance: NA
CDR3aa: CASSLYPGPADEQFF
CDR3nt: TGTGCCAGCAGCTTGTACCCAGGTCCAGCGGATGAGCAGTTCTTC

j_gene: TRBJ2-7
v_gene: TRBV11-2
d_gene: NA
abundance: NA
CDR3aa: CASSLDLARLYEQYF
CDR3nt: TGTGCCAGCAGCTTAGACCTAGCGAGACTCTACGAGCAGTACTTC

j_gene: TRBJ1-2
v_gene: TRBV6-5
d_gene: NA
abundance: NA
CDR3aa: CASISYGGYTF
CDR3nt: TGTGCCAGCATCTCCTATGGAGGCTACACCTTC

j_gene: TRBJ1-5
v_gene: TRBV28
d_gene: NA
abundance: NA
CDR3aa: CASSPGGNSNQPQHF
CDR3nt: TGTGCCAGCAGCCCGGGGGGGAATAGCAATCAGCCCCAGCATTTT

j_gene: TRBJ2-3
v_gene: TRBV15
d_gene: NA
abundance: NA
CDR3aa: CATSRDKVTDTQYF
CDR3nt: TGTGCCACCAGCAGAGATAAAGTAACAGATACGCAGTATTTT

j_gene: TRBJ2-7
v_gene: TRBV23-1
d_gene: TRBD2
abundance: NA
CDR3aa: CASSQGSGGVHLYEQYF
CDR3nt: TGCGCCAGCAGTCAAGGGAGCGGGGGGGTCCATTTATACGAGCAGTACTTC

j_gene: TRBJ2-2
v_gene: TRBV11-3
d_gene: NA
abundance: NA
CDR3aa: CASSTEVPTLPGELFF
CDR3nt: TGTGCCAGCAGCACCGAGGTGCCGACCCTCCCCGGGGAGCTGTTTTTT

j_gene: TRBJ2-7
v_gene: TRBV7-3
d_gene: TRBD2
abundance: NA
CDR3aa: CASSLFSGIANEQYF
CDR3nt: TGTGCCAGCAGCCTATTTAGCGGGATTGCCAACGAGCAGTACTTC

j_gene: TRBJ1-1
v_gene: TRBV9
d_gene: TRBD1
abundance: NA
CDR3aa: CASSGDGDRALNTEAFF
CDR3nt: TGTGCCAGCAGCGGGGACGGGGACAGGGCTTTGAACACTGAAGCTTTCTTT

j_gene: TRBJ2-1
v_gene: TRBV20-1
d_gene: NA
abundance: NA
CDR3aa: CSASGHEQFF
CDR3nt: TGCAGTGCTAGCGGTCATGAGCAGTTCTTC

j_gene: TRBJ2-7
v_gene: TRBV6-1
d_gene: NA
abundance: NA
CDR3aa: CASSELGSRDF
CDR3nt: TGTGCCAGCAGTGAATTAGGGTCTAGGGACTTC

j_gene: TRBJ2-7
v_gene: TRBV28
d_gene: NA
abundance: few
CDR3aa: CASSLFRYEQYF
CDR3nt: TGTGCCAGCAGTTTATTTAGATACGAGCAGTACTTC

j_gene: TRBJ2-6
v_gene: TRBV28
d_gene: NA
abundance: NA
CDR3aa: CATKGGGVHSGANVLTF
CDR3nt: TGTGCCACCAAGGGGGGGGGCGTGCACTCTGGGGCCAACGTCCTGACTTTC

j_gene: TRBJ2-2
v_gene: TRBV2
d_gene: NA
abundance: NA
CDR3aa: CASKVRAVPGELFF
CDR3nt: TGTGCCAGCAAAGTGAGGGCCGTCCCCGGGGAGCTGTTTTTT

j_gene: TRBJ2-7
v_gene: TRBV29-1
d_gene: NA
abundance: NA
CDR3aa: CSVVRLEGGNEQYF
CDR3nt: TGCAGCGTTGTTAGGTTGGAGGGGGGAAACGAGCAGTACTTC

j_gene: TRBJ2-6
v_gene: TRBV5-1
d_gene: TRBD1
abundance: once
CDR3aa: CASSQGTDNVLTF
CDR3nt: TGCGCCAGCAGCCAGGGGACAGACAACGTCCTGACTTTC

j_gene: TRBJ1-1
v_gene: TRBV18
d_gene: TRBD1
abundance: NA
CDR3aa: CASSQRQGKGAEAFF
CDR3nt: TGTGCCAGCTCACAACGACAGGGAAAAGGGGCTGAAGCTTTCTTT

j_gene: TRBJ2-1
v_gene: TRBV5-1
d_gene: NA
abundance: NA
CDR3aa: CASSLGAASYNEQFF
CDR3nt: TGCGCCAGCAGCTTGGGAGCGGCCTCCTACAATGAGCAGTTCTTC

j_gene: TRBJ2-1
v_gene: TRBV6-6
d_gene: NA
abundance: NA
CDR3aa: CASSYRGNEQFF
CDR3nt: TGTGCCAGCAGTTACCGGGGGAATGAGCAGTTCTTC

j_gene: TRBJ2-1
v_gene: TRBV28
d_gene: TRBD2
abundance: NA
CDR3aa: CASRPGLAGANEQFF
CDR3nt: TGTGCCAGCAGGCCGGGACTAGCGGGAGCAAATGAGCAGTTCTTC

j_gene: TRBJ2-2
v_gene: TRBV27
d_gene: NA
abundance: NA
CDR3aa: CASSSPLVANTGELFF
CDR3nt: TGTGCCAGCAGTTCCCCATTGGTCGCGAACACCGGGGAGCTGTTTTTT

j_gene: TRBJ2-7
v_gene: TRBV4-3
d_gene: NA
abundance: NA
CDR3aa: CASSPRDKNSYEQYF
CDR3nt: TGCGCCAGCAGCCCTCGGGACAAGAACTCCTACGAGCAGTACTTC

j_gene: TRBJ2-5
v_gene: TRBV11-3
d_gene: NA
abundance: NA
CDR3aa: CASSMGRGQETQYF
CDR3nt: TGTGCCAGCAGCATGGGACGGGGACAAGAGACCCAGTACTTC

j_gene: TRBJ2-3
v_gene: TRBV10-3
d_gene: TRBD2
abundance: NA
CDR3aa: CAISEGLGSEAQYF
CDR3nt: TGTGCCATCAGTGAGGGACTAGGGAGCGAGGCGCAGTATTTT

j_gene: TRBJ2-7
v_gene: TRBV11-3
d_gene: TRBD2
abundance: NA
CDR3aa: CASSLLAESYEQYF
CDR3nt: TGTGCCAGCAGCTTGCTAGCGGAGAGCTACGAGCAGTACTTC

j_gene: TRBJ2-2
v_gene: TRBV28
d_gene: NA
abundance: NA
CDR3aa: CASSLLSGLGELFF
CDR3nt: TGTGCCAGCAGTTTATTGTCCGGCCTTGGGGAGCTGTTTTTT

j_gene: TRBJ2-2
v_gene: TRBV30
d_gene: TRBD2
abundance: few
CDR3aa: CAWSRLATTGELFF
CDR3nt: TGTGCCTGGAGTAGACTAGCGACGACCGGGGAGCTGTTTTTT

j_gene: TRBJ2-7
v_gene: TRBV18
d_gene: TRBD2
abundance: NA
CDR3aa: CASSPGSSGLSYEQYF
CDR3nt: TGTGCCAGCTCACCAGGGTCTAGCGGTCTCTCCTACGAGCAGTACTTC

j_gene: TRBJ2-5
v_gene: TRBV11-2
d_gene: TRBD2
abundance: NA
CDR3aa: CASSLDGVLAGGPGETQYF
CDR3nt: TGTGCCAGCAGCTTAGATGGGGTGCTAGCGGGAGGGCCGGGGGAGACCCAGTACTTC

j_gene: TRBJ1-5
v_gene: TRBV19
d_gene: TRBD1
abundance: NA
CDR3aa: CASSIRQGGPQHF
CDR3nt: TGTGCCAGTAGTATAAGGCAGGGGGGGCCCCAGCATTTT

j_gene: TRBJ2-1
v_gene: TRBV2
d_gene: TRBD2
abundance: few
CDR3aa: CASIDSGRWGGNEQFF
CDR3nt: TGTGCCAGCATAGATAGCGGGCGTTGGGGAGGCAATGAGCAGTTCTTC

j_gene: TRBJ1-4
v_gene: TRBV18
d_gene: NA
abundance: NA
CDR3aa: CASSRGLLNEKLFF
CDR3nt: TGTGCCAGCTCCCGGGGACTGTTGAATGAAAAACTGTTTTTT